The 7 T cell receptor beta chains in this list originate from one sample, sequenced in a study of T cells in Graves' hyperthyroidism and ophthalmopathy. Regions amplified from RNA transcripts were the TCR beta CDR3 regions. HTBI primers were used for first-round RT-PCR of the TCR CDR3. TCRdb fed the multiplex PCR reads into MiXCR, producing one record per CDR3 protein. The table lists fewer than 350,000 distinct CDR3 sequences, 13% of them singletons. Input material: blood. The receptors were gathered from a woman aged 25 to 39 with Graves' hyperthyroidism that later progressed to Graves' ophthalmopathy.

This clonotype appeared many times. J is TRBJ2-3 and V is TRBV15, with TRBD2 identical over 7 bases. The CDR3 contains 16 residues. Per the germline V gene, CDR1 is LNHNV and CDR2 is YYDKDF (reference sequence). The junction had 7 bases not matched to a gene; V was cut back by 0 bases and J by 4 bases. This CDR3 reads CATSRDRASGADTQYF. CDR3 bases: TGTGCCACCAGCAGAGATCGGGCTAGCGGCGCAGATACGCAGTATTTT.

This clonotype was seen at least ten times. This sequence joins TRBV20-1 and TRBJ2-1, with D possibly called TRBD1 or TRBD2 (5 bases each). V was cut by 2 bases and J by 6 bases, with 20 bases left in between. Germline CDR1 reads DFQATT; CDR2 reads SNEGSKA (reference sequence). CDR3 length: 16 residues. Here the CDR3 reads CSARPLITPGRNEQFF. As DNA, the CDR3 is TGCAGTGCTAGACCTCTCATTACTCCGGGACGCAATGAGCAGTTCTTC.

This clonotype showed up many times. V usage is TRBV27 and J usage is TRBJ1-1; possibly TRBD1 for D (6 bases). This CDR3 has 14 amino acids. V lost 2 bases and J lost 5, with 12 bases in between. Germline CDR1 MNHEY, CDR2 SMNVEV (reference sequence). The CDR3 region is CASSLRGVSTEAFF. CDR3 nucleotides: TGTGCCAGCAGTTTAAGGGGGGTATCTACTGAAGCTTTCTTT.

CDR3 DNA: TGTGCCAGCAGTTATGGATTGGGGATCGGGAGGGGGCAAGAGACCCAGTACTTC. It codes for CASSYGLGIGRGQETQYF. The gene calls are TRBV6-5 and TRBJ2-5, with TRBD2 identical over 8 bases. Germline V gives CDR1 MNHEY, CDR2 SVGAGI. The CDR3 covers 18 residues. V shed 3 bases, J shed 2 bases, and the junction held 14 bases outside the gene matches.

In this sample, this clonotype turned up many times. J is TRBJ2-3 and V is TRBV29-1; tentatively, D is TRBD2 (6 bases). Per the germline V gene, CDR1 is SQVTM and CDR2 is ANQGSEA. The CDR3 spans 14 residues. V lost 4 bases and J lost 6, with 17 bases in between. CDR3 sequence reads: CSVAEGLRADTQYF. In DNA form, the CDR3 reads TGCAGCGTTGCGGAGGGGCTGCGAGCGGATACGCAGTATTTT.

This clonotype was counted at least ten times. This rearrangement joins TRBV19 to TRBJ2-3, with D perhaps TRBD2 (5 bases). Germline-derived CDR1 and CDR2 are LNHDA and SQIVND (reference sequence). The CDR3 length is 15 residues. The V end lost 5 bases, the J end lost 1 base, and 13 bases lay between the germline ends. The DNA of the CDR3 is TGTGCCAGTAGTGTCCCAGCGCGGGGCACAGATACGCAGTATTTT. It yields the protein CASSVPARGTDTQYF. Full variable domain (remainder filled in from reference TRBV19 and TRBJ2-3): DGGITQSPKYLFRKEGQNVTLSCEQNLNHDAMYWYRQDPGQGLRLIYYSQIVNDFQKGDIAEGYSVSREKKESFPLTVTSAQKNPTAFYLCASSVPARGTDTQYFGPGTRLTVL.

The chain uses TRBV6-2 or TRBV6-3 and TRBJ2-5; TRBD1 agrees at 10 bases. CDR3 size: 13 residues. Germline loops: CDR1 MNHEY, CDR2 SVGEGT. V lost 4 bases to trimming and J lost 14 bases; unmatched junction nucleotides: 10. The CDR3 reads CASSSPGQGFLYF. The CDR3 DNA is TGTGCCAGCAGTTCCCCGGGACAGGGGTTTCTTTACTTC.